This T cell receptor beta chain was retrieved from a study of T cells after yellow fever vaccination. Overall study findings and caveats: Clones that expanded after primary vaccination mostly reappeared after the booster (roughly 97% CD4, 70% to 90% CD8). A small share of clonotypes appeared in both CD4 and CD8 compartments.

A process of 5'RACE template switching, which added a universal primer site and UMIs, was used to make TCR cDNA. Each CDR3 protein gets one entry after TCRdb re-called the 5' RACE reads with MiXCR. The top ten clones hold 14% of a sample with approximately 550,000 distinct CDR3 sequences, 15% to 20% of them seen once. This clonotype was seen only once. Its antigen is unknown. The receptor comes from a man aged 25-40 years who received the YFV17D yellow fever vaccine. This material consisted of PBMCs, taken 15 days after the yellow fever booster vaccination.

The CDR3 loop is CASSLTEPDPYNEQFF. The CDR3 region has the DNA TGTGCCAGCAGTTTAACAGAACCAGACCCCTACAATGAGCAGTTCTTC. This chain connects TRBV27 to TRBJ2-1; D remains ambiguous. The germline CDR1 and CDR2 sequences are MNHEY and SMNVEV (reference sequence). Trimming shortened V by 2 bases and J by 2 bases, and 13 bases separated the two germline ends. The CDR3 consists of 16 residues.